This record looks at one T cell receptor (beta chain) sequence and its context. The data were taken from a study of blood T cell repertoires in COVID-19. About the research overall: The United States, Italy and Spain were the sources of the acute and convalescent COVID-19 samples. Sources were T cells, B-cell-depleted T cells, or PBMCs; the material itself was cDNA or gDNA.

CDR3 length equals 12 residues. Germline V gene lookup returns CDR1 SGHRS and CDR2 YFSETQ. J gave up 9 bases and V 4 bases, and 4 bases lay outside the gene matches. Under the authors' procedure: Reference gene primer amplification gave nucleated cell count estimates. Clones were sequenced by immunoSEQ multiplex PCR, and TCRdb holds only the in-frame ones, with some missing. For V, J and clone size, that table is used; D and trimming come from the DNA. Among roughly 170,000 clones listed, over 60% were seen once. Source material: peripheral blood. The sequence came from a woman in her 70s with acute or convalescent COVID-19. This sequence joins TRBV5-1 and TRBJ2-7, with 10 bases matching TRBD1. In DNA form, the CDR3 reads TGCGCCAGCAGCATGGACAGGGGGATGCAGTACTTC. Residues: CASSMDRGMQYF.